These 5 T cell receptor beta chains were all obtained from the same sample, sequenced in a study of vaccination and CD4 T cells after COVID-19. The time point was: late sampling 161 to 241 days after vaccination in a few convalescent patients. Treatment of the sample: approximately 9-day PBMC culture with coronavirus spike peptide pools or control peptides (ViraFEST assay). Which antigens these TCRs recognize remains unknown. The Oncomine TCR Beta short-read assay was what sequenced the DNA obtained from cultured CD4+ T cells. MiXCR was run by TCRdb on the PCR reads, yielding one entry per CDR3 protein. The sample lists approximately 22,000 distinct CDR3 sequences; 42% were seen once. Sequencing was performed on CD4+ T cells from blood, cultured in vitro, taken about 7 months after SARS-CoV-2 vaccination. Every receptor here comes from a human donor who had recovered from COVID-19.

The chain combines TRBV28 with TRBJ2-5; D remains unclear. Germline values: CDR1 MDHEN, CDR2 SYDVKM. The CDR3 extends over 12 amino acids. With 7 bases removed from V and 2 bases from J, the gap between germline ends came to 8 bases. The CDR3 DNA reads TGTGCCAGCACTACGGATCAAGAGACCCAGTACTTC. It encodes CASTTDQETQYF.

The chain uses TRBV20-1 and TRBJ1-2; D gene uncertain. Trimming removed 5 bases at V and 7 bases at J, with 14 bases between. Germline V CDR1 and CDR2: DFQATT, SNEGSKA (reference sequence). The CDR3 contains 12 residues. CDR3 protein: CSAVKGRAGYTF. The DNA of the CDR3 is TGCAGTGCTGTAAAAGGACGTGCTGGCTACACCTTC.

The DNA for the CDR3 is TGCAGTGGGATCGGGTGGCTCGGGGTCAAAAACATTCAGTACTTC. Translating gives CSGIGWLGVKNIQYF. V and J are TRBV20-1 and TRBJ2-4, with D possibly TRBD2 on 5 matching bases. This CDR3 has 15 residues. Trimming took off 7 bases at V and 3 bases at J, with 19 bases between the two ends. The germline V gene encodes CDR1 DFQATT and CDR2 SNEGSKA (reference sequence).

This rearrangement joins TRBV18 to TRBJ2-5; possible D gene TRBD1, 5 bases. V gave up 3 bases and J gave up 5 bases, with 22 bases separating them. Per the germline V gene, CDR1 is KGHSH and CDR2 is LQKENI. The CDR3 consists of 17 residues. The CDR3 DNA is TGTGCCAGCTCACCCGAAACTCTTGGGGCGTACCCGGAGACCCAGTACTTC. Translating it yields CASSPETLGAYPETQYF.

CDR3 sequence: CSAPTVRGFGYEQYF. The CDR3 DNA reads TGCAGTGCGCCGACCGTTAGGGGGTTCGGGTACGAGCAGTACTTC. The rearrangement links TRBV20-1 to TRBJ2-7, with a possible D match to TRBD1 (6 bases). V gave up 6 bases and J gave up 4 bases, with 22 bases separating them. From germline, CDR1 is DFQATT and CDR2 SNEGSKA (reference sequence). There are 15 residues in the CDR3.